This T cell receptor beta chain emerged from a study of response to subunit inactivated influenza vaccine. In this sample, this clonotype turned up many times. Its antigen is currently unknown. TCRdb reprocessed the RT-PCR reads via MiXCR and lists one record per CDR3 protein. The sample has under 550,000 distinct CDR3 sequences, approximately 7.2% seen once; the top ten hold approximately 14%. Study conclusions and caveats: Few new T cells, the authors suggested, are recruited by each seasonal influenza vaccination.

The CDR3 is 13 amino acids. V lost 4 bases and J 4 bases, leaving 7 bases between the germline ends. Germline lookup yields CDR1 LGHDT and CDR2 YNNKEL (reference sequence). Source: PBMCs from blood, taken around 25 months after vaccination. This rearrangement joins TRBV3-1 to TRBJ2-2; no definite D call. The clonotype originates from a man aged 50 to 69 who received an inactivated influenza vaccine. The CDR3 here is CASSPVTTGELFF. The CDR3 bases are TGTGCCAGCAGCCCTGTTACCACCGGGGAGCTGTTTTTT.